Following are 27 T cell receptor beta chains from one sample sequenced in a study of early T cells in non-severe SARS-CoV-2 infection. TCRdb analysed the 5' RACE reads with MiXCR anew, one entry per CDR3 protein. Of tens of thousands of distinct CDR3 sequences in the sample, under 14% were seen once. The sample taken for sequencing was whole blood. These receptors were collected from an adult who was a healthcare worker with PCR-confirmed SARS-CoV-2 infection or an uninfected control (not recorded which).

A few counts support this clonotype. CDR3 protein: CASSFGTGSYNEQFF. The CDR3 bases are TGTGCCAGCAGTTTCGGGACAGGGTCCTACAATGAGCAGTTCTTC. This rearrangement joins TRBV27 to TRBJ2-1; TRBD1 aligns across 9 bases. The CDR3 runs 15 residues. Losses at the gene ends were 3 bases for V and 1 base for J; bases not matched to a gene: 1. CDR1 and CDR2 from the germline V gene are MNHEY and SMNVEV (reference sequence).

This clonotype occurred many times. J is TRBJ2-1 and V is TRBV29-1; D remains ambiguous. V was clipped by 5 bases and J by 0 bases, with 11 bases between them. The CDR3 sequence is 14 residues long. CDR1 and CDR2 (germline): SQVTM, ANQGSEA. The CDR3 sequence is CSVFLPSSYNEQFF. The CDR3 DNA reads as TGCAGCGTTTTCCTTCCGAGCTCCTACAATGAGCAGTTCTTC.

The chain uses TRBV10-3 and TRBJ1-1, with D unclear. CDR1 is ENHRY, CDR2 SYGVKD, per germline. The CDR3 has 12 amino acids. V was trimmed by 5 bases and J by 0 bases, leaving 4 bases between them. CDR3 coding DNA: TGTGCCATCAGTAGCCTGAACACTGAAGCTTTCTTT. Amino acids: CAISSLNTEAFF.

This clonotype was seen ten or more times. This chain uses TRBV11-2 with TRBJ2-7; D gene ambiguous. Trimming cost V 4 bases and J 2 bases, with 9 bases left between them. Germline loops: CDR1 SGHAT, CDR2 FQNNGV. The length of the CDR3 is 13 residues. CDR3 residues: CASSWSDTYEQYF. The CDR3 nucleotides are TGTGCCAGCAGCTGGAGCGATACCTACGAGCAGTACTTC.

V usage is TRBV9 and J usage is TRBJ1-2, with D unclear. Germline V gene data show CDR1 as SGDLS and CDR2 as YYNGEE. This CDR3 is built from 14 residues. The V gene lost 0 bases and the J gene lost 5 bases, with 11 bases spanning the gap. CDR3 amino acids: CASSVGSALYGYTF. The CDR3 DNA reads TGTGCCAGCAGCGTAGGATCCGCTCTGTATGGCTACACCTTC. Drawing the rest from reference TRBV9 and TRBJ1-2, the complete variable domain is DSGVTQTPKHLITATGQRVTLRCSPRSGDLSVYWYQQSLDQGLQFLIQYYNGEERAKGNILERFSAQQFPDLHSELNLSSLELGDSALYFCASSVGSALYGYTFGSGTRLTVV.

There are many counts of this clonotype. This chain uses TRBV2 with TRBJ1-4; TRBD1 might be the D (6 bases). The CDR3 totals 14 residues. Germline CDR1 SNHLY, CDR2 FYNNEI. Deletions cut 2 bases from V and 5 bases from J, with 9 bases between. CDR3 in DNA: TGTGCCAGCAGTGAAAGCAGGGGAAATGAAAAACTGTTTTTT. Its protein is CASSESRGNEKLFF.

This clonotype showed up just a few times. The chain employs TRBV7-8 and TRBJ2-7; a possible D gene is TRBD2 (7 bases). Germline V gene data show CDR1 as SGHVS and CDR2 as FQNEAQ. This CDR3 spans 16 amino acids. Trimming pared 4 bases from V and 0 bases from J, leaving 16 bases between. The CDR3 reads CASSSGGGLSSYEQYF. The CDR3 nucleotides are TGTGCCAGCAGCTCGGGCGGGGGCCTAAGCTCCTACGAGCAGTACTTC.

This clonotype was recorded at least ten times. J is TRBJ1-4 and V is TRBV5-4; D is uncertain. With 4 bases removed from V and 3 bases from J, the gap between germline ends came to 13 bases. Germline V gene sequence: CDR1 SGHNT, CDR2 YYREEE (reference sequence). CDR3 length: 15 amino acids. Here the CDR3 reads CASSPLRGPNEKLFF. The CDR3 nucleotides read TGTGCCAGCAGCCCCCTCCGAGGACCTAATGAAAAACTGTTTTTT.

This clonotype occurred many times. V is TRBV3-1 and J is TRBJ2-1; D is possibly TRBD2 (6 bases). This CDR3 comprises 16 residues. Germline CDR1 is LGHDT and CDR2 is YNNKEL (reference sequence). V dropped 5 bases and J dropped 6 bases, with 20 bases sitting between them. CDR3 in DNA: TGTGCCAGCAGCGAAAGTGGAGGGAGCTTGCCCAATGAGCAGTTCTTC. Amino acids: CASSESGGSLPNEQFF.

The CDR3 DNA follows: TGTGCCAGCAGTTTACGGGACAGCGTAGACTACGAGCAGTACTTC. It yields the protein CASSLRDSVDYEQYF. The chain uses TRBV12-3 or TRBV12-4 and TRBJ2-7; 7 nucleotides match TRBD1. The junction had 7 bases not matched to a gene; V was cut back by 2 bases and J by 3 bases. The CDR3 has 15 amino acids.

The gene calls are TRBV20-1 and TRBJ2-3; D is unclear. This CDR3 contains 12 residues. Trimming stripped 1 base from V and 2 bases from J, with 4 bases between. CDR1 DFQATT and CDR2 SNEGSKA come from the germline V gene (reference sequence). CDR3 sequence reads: CSARVTTDTQYF. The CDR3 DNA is TGCAGTGCTAGAGTAACCACAGATACGCAGTATTTT.

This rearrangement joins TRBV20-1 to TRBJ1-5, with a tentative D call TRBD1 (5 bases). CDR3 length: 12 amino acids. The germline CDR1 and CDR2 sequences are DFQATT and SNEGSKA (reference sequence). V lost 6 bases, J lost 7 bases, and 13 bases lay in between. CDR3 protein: CSAGRRGQPQHF. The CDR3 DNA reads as TGCAGTGCCGGCCGACGGGGGCAGCCCCAGCATTTT.

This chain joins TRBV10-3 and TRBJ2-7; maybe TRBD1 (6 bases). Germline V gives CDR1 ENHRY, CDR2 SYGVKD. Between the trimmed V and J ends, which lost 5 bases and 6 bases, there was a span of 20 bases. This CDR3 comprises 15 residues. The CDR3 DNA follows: TGTGCCATCAGTACCGGGACATACTTTCTTGGCGAGCAGTACTTC. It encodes CAISTGTYFLGEQYF.

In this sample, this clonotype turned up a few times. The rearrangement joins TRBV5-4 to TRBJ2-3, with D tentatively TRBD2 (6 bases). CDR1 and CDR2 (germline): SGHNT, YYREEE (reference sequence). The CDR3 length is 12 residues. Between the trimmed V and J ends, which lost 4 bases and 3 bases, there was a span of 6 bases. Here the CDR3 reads CASSAGTDTQYF. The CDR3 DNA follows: TGTGCCAGCAGCGCGGGGACAGATACGCAGTATTTT.

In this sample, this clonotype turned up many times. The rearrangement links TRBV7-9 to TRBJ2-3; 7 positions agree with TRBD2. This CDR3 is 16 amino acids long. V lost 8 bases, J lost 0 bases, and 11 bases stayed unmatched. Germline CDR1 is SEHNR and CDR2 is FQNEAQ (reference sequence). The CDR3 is CASLLSFGGSTDTQYF. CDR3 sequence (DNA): TGTGCCAGCCTGTTATCTTTCGGGGGGAGCACAGATACGCAGTATTTT.

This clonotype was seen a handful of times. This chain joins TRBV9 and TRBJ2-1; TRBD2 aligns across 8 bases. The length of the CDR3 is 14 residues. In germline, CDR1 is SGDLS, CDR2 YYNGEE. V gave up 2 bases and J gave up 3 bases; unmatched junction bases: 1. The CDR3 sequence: CASSVSGDYNEQFF. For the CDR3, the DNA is TGTGCCAGCAGCGTTAGCGGGGACTACAATGAGCAGTTCTTC.

The CDR3 nucleotides are TGTGCCAGCAGCAGGACAGAGGGCAATGAGCAGTTCTTC. Protein sequence: CASSRTEGNEQFF. The J gene is TRBJ2-1, the V gene TRBV3-1, with D maybe TRBD1 (6 bases). Germline V gene data show CDR1 as LGHDT and CDR2 as YNNKEL (reference sequence). There are 13 residues in the CDR3. The V end was cut by 5 bases, the J end by 6 bases, with 11 bases between.

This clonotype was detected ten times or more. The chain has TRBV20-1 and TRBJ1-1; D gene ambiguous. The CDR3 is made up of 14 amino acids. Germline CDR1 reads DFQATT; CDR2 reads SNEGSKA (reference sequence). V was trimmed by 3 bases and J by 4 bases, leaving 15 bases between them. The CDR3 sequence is CSASSAGGVTEAFF. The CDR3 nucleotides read TGCAGTGCTAGTAGCGCAGGTGGGGTCACTGAAGCTTTCTTT.

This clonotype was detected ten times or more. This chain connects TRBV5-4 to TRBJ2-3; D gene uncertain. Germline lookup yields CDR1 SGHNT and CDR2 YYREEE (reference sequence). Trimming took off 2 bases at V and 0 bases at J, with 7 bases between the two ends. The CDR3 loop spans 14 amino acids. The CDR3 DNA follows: TGTGCCAGCAGCTTCCAGGCTAGCACAGATACGCAGTATTTT. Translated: CASSFQASTDTQYF.

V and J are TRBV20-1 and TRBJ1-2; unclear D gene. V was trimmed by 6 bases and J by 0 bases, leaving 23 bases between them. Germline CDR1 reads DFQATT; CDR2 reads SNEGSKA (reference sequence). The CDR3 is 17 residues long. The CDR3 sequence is CSAPEVLVGSSNYGYTF. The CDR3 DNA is TGCAGTGCCCCAGAGGTCTTGGTCGGAAGTTCTAACTATGGCTACACCTTC.

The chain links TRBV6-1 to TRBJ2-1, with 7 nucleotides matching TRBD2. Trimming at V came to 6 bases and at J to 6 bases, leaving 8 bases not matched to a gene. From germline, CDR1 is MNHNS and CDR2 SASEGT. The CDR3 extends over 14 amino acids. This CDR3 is CASSVSSSGNEQFF. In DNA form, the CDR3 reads TGTGCCAGCAGCGTGTCCTCTAGCGGCAATGAGCAGTTCTTC.

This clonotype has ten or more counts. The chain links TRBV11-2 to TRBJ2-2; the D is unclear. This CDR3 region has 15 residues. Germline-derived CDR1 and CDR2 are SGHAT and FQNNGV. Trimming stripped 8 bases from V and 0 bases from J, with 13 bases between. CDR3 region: CASCYEIANTGELFF. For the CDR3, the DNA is TGTGCCAGCTGCTATGAGATAGCGAACACCGGGGAGCTGTTTTTT.

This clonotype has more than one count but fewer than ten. CDR3 amino acids: CASSRVSTDTQYF. For the CDR3, the DNA is TGCGCCAGCAGCCGGGTGAGCACAGATACGCAGTATTTT. V and J are TRBV4-3 and TRBJ2-3; D is unclear. Trimming stripped 4 bases from V and 0 bases from J, with 5 bases between. Germline CDR1 and CDR2: LGHNA and YSLEER. This CDR3 has 13 residues.

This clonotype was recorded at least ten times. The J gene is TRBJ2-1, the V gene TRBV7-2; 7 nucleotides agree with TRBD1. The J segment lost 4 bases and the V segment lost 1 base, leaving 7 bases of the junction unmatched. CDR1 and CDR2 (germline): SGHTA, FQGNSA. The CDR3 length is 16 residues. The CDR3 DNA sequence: TGTGCCAGCAGCTTAGTCGGGACAGCAAATTACAATGAGCAGTTCTTC. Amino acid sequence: CASSLVGTANYNEQFF.

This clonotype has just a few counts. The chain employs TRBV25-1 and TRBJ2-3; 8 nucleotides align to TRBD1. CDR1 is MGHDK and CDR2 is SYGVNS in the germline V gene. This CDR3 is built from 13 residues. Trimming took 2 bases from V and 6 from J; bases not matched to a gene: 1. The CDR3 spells CASSEQGADTQYF. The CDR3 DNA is TGTGCCAGCAGTGAACAGGGGGCGGATACGCAGTATTTT.

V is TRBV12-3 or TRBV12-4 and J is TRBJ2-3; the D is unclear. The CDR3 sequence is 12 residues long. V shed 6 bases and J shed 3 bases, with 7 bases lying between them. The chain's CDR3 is CASSKGTDTQYF. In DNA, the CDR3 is TGTGCCAGCAGCAAGGGAACAGATACGCAGTATTTT.

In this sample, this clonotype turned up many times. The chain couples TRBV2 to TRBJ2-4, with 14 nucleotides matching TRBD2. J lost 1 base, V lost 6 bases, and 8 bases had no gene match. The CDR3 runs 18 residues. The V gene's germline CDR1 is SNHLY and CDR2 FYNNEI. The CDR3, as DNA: TGTGCCAGCAGCCCGACTAGCGGGGGGGCCGGGGCCAAAAACATTCAGTACTTC. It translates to CASSPTSGGAGAKNIQYF.